Listed below are T cell receptor beta chains from one sample, sequenced in a study of cytomegalovirus exposure and HLA in healthy donors. TCRdb keeps only in-frame clones here, not all; method: immunoSEQ multiplex PCR. This sample has around 130,000 clones, with 73% found just once. The sample taken for sequencing was PBMCs. These receptors all come from a woman aged 40 to 50 in good health and CMV-seropositive. Each CDR3 is given with its conserved first and last residue. Fields, in order: V gene, CDR3 protein.

V gene: TRBV7-9
CDR3 protein: CASSLNLLQTGELFF

V gene: TRBV7-8
CDR3 protein: CASSSRGGQPYEQYF

V gene: TRBV4-1
CDR3 protein: CASSQGSGGPQETQYF

V gene: TRBV9
CDR3 protein: CASSPQTLPGSGNTEAFF

V gene: TRBV4-2
CDR3 protein: CASSQVQTGGHGELFF

V gene: TRBV18
CDR3 protein: CASSPPGTGPEQYF

V gene: TRBV28
CDR3 protein: CASSPRWGGGYGYTF

V gene: TRBV7-9
CDR3 protein: CASSWSGNEQFF

V gene: TRBV5-1
CDR3 protein: CASSLSADSYNEQFF

V gene: TRBV7-2
CDR3 protein: CASTGTSGRARETQYF

V gene: TRBV18
CDR3 protein: CASSQSGENSPLHF

V gene: TRBV6-5
CDR3 protein: CASSREAGNTEAFF

V gene: TRBV28
CDR3 protein: CASSPGLSSYEQYF

V gene: TRBV5-1
CDR3 protein: CASSAGTGGDEKLFF

V gene: TRBV2
CDR3 protein: CATDRGVGEKLFF

V gene: TRBV7-2
CDR3 protein: CASSLRGGGGYTF

V gene: TRBV5-8
CDR3 protein: CASGTLLAVQETQYF

V gene: TRBV7-7
CDR3 protein: CASSSGQGYGYTF